A single sample gave rise to the 7 T cell receptor beta chains below, sequenced in a study of blood T cells in healthy people across ages. Then a second PCR, running about 6 to 11 cycles, was carried out with a sample-barcoded 5' primer and a J-beta primer mix. TCRdb redid the calling of the 5' RACE reads with MiXCR, one entry per CDR3 protein. This table has about 940,000 distinct CDR3 sequences, around 49% appearing once. Sequencing was performed on blood. All receptors come from a man younger than 45 in good health.

About this clonotype: A much larger clone lies a single base off, so this may be a read error. V usage is TRBV28 and J usage is TRBJ2-1, with no clear D. The DNA end is more similar to TRBJ2-7, so the J call may be wrong. This CDR3 has 14 amino acids. CDR1 MDHEN and CDR2 SYDVKM come from the germline V gene. CDR3 loop: CASSPQSSYNEQYF. CDR3 nucleotides: TGTGCCAGCAGCCCTCAAAGCTCCTACAATGAGCAGTACTTC.

V and J are TRBV4-3 and TRBJ2-1, with D possibly TRBD2 on 5 matching bases. V shed 11 bases and J shed 7 bases, with 12 bases lying between them. The CDR3 runs 11 residues. CDR1 LGHNA and CDR2 YSLEER come from the germline V gene. In nucleotides, the CDR3 is TGCGCCCAGGCCCCGGGGAATGAGCAGTTCTTC. This encodes CAQAPGNEQFF.

The rearrangement uses TRBV12-3 or TRBV12-4 and TRBJ1-2; 9 positions agree with TRBD1. The length of the CDR3 is 14 residues. The V and J ends lost 6 bases and 4 bases, in that order; junction bases with no gene match: 6. The CDR3 sequence is CASRTGGRSYGYTF. CDR3 in DNA: TGTGCCAGCAGAACAGGGGGCCGTAGCTATGGCTACACCTTC.

The rearrangement links TRBV29-1 to TRBJ2-6, with 9 positions matching TRBD1. The trim removed 7 bases at V and 2 bases at J, leaving 6 bases unmatched. The CDR3 covers 15 residues. Germline assignment: CDR1 SQVTM and CDR2 ANQGSEA. This CDR3 reads CSASDRGTGANVLTF. The CDR3 DNA reads TGCAGCGCCTCGGACAGGGGAACTGGGGCCAACGTCCTGACTTTC.

The rearrangement links TRBV2 to TRBJ1-2, with D hard to call. This CDR3 comprises 14 residues. The V and J ends lost 0 bases and 8 bases respectively, with 13 bases between them. Germline V gene sequence: CDR1 SNHLY, CDR2 FYNNEI. The CDR3 reads CASSEARLMAGYTF. The CDR3 DNA follows: TGTGCCAGCAGTGAAGCGCGACTAATGGCCGGCTACACCTTC.

This chain uses TRBV12-5 with TRBJ1-1; D may be TRBD1 (5 bases). This CDR3 contains 16 residues. V lost 5 bases and J lost 3, with 19 bases in between. The germline gives CDR1 LGHNT, CDR2 FRNRAP. The CDR3 bases are TGTGCTAGTGGTCCACCCCAGGGTTTACGAGACACTGAAGCTTTCTTT. It specifies CASGPPQGLRDTEAFF.

This clonotype was counted a few times. The V call is TRBV27, the J call TRBJ2-1; 9 bases are a match to TRBD1. The length of the CDR3 is 15 residues. Germline V gene lookup returns CDR1 MNHEY and CDR2 SMNVEV (reference sequence). Losses at the gene ends were 4 bases for V and 5 bases for J; bases not matched to a gene: 6. The CDR3 reads CASSSPGQGHNEQFF. The CDR3 DNA sequence: TGTGCCAGCAGTTCGCCGGGACAGGGACACAATGAGCAGTTCTTC.